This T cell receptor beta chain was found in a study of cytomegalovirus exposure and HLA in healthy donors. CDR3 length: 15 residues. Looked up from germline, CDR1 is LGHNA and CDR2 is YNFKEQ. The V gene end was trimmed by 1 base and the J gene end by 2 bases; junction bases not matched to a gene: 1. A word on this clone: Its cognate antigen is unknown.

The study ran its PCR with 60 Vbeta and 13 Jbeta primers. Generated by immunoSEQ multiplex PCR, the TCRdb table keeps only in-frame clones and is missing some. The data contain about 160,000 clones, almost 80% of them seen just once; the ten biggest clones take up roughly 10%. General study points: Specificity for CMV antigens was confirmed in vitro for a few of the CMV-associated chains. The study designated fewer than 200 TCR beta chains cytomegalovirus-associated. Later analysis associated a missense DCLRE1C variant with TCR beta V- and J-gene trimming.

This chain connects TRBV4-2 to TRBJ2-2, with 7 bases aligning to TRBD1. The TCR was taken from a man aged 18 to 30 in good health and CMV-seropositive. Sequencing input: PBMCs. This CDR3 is CASSQGQGNTGELFF. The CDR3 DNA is TGTGCCAGCAGCCAAGGACAGGGTAACACCGGGGAGCTGTTTTTT.